The 4 T cell receptor beta chains given below trace back to one sample, sequenced in a study of cytomegalovirus exposure and HLA in healthy donors. PCR involved 60 Vbeta and 13 Jbeta primers. The assay was immunoSEQ multiplex PCR, and TCRdb's table has in-frame clones only and misses some. The data contain around 92,000 clones, roughly 82% of them singletons. The sequenced sample consisted of PBMCs. These receptors were taken from a human donor in good health.

The chain carries TRBV5-1 and TRBJ2-3; 7 bases line up with TRBD2. CDR3 length: 15 residues. Germline loops: CDR1 SGHRS, CDR2 YFSETQ. The trim removed 4 bases at V and 0 bases at J, leaving 5 bases unmatched. In DNA, the CDR3 is TGCGCCAGCAGCACAGCGGGGACTAGCACAGATACGCAGTATTTT. Its protein product is CASSTAGTSTDTQYF.

The chain is built from TRBV7-8 and TRBJ2-1; the match to TRBD2 covers 8 bases. V lost 5 bases and J lost 15; bases outside the gene matches: 15. CDR1 and CDR2 (germline): SGHVS, FQNEAQ. The CDR3 loop spans 14 amino acids. This chain's CDR3 is CASSIRWGAGETFF. The CDR3 DNA reads TGTGCCAGCAGCATACGATGGGGAGCGGGGGAGACGTTCTTC.

V is TRBV19 and J is TRBJ2-1; TRBD2 matches 13 bases. The V gene end was trimmed by 5 bases and the J gene end by 7 bases; junction bases not matched to a gene: 5. CDR3 size: 15 residues. The germline V gene has CDR1 LNHDA and CDR2 SQIVND (reference sequence). CDR3 sequence reads: CASSPRTSGSNEQFF. The CDR3, as DNA: TGTGCCAGTAGTCCCCGGACTAGCGGGAGTAATGAGCAGTTCTTC.

This CDR3 reads CAISEPGEVEAGELFF. In nucleotides, the CDR3 is TGTGCCATCAGTGAGCCGGGAGAGGTAGAGGCCGGGGAGCTGTTTTTT. The chain recombines TRBV10-3 with TRBJ2-2, with D possibly TRBD2 on 6 matching bases. The CDR3 sequence is 16 residues long. From germline, CDR1 is ENHRY and CDR2 SYGVKD. Between the trimmed V and J ends, which lost 2 bases and 6 bases, there was a span of 16 bases.